The text below deals with one TCR beta chain. There is no known antigen for this receptor. No clone much larger than this one lies a single base away; base qualities are absent. Library generation was performed with 5' RACE. Data came from an Illumina HiSeq 2500. A second PCR of about 6 to 11 cycles was run with a J-beta primer mix and a sample-barcoded 5' primer. A unique molecular identifier was introduced onto each TCR beta cDNA molecule by a template-switch 5' adaptor carrying 12 random nucleotides. Each sample yielded at least 2.5 million CDR3-containing paired-end reads. First-strand cDNA synthesis was performed from all RNA using the Mint cDNA synthesis kit, with priming by a TRBC-specific oligonucleotide. Following uracil-DNA glycosylase treatment, all cDNA underwent a first 18-cycle PCR with the universal primers M1SS and BC2_uni_R. The original pipeline was this. For normalization, 1 million high-quality reads were randomly selected from each sample, with every read carrying a distinct molecular identifier. Reads with shared molecular identifiers were discarded instead of being binned into consensus sequences. MiTCR, run with a Q25 quality threshold and the strictest error-elimination algorithm, handled CDR3 identification, clonotype clustering and error correction. A nonparametric unseen species model with Euler transformation was used to estimate a lower bound on total TCR beta diversity. Clones were called with MiXCR by TCRdb after fastp trimmed the public reads at Q25, and only in-frame beta chains were retained. Each CDR3 protein gets just one entry, which takes the most common genes and DNA from the rows behind it. These V and J calls derive from TCRdb rather than the authors' analysis. This sample lists fewer than 700,000 distinct CDR3 sequences; 45% to 55% were detected once. The ten largest make up under 30% of the sample.

The CDR3 spans 15 residues, from the cysteine through the phenylalanine. This entry keeps only the CDR3 DNA: 45 bases, framed from base 1. Sequences SGHTA (CDR1) and FQGNSA (CDR2) are obtained from the germline V gene. Cut back by 4 bases and 1 base, the V and J ends lie 11 bases apart. Donors were a few dozen systemically healthy Caucasian individuals from Russia aged 6 to 90 years. Each donor gave roughly 11 milliliters of peripheral blood, drawn into EDTA-treated Vacutainer tubes. Ficoll-Paque density-gradient centrifugation was used to isolate PBMCs, with at least 6.5 million per sample. Total RNA was extracted from PBMCs with Trizol reagent, with at least 5.5 micrograms obtained per sample. The percentages of naive CD45RAhigh/CD27high T cells were determined by flow cytometry on a PBMC aliquot from every donor. The sample originates from a study of blood T cells in healthy people across ages (dated by TCRdb to between 2014 and 2017). Background for the entire study: Template switching captured roughly one uniquely barcoded TCR beta cDNA molecule per two T cells in model experiments. Age-related changes in TCR beta repertoire diversity were measured in the study by deep sequencing normalized with unique cDNA molecular identifiers. Using the same blood draw, the study looked at two additional independent replicas of 1 million unique cDNA reads for two donors, one aged 18 to 30 and the other aged 80 or older. Donors were grouped into four age groups: young (average approximately 16 years), middle-aged (roughly 37), aged (around 60) and long-lived (around 80). Donors of different ages were randomly distributed across sequencing lanes to avoid experimental bias. Results and caveats for the whole study, not just this receptor: A strong correlation was found between observed TCR beta diversity and the percentage of naive T cells measured by flow cytometry. Conclusive comparison of naive and antigen-experienced compartments was prevented by the profiling of bulk unsorted PBMCs. The CMV infection status of donors was not known, potentially confounding age-related changes in expanded clonotypes. Estimates of total diversity based on one million sequenced T cells were regarded as lower bounds and as underestimates. The long-lived group showed more naive CD4+ T cells, fewer expanded clones and increased TCR diversity than the aged group, suggesting age selection. As age increased, observed TCR beta diversity per million T cells dropped in a roughly linear way, and a significant reduction was already evident by age 40.

This receptor was identified in an older man in good health. The chain links TRBV7-2 with TRBJ2-1; TRBD1 is a possible D gene, resting on 5 matching bases. The specimen was blood. CDR3 protein: CASSSRQTSYNEQFF. The DNA sequence reads TGTGCCAGCAGCTCCCGACAGACTTCCTACAATGAGCAGTTCTTC.